This entry lists 32 T cell receptor beta chains sequenced from one sample in a study of blood T cells in healthy people across ages. Then a second PCR, running roughly 7 to 11 cycles, was carried out with a sample-barcoded 5' primer and a J-beta primer mix. TCRdb redid the calling of the 5' RACE reads with MiXCR, one entry per CDR3 protein. In the table there are over a million distinct CDR3 sequences, roughly 43% of which are singletons. Sequencing input: blood. The receptors were sampled from a woman younger than 35 in good health.

This clonotype was counted only a few times. This sequence joins TRBV4-1 and TRBJ2-7; 9 positions match TRBD1. CDR1 MGHRA and CDR2 YSYEKL come from the germline V gene. V lost 3 bases, J lost 3 bases, and 9 bases stayed unmatched. This CDR3 is built from 16 residues. The CDR3, as DNA: TGCGCCAGCAGCCAGAATGCCGGGACAGGGAGCTACGAGCAGTACTTC. Protein: CASSQNAGTGSYEQYF.

The chain recombines TRBV29-1 with TRBJ2-2; D remains unclear. V was trimmed by 6 bases and J by 2 bases, leaving 13 bases between them. This CDR3 has 14 amino acids. CDR1 is SQVTM, CDR2 ANQGSEA, per germline. As DNA, the CDR3 is TGCAGCGTCCGTCGTGGTCTCAACACCGGGGAGCTGTTTTTT. Its protein product is CSVRRGLNTGELFF.

The gene calls are TRBV7-8 and TRBJ2-7, with no clear D. The CDR3 totals 13 residues. Trimming removed 5 bases from V and 2 bases from J, with 10 bases in between. Per germline, CDR1 SGHVS and CDR2 FQNEAQ. The CDR3 protein is CASSLEKTYEQYF. For the CDR3, the DNA is TGTGCCAGCAGCCTCGAGAAAACCTACGAGCAGTACTTC.

This rearrangement joins TRBV4-1 to TRBJ2-7; 8 nucleotides align to TRBD1. J gave up 2 bases and V 1 base, and 7 bases lay outside the gene matches. The CDR3 runs 16 residues. The germline V gene encodes CDR1 MGHRA and CDR2 YSYEKL. The CDR3 DNA is TGCGCCAGCAGCCAAGTTGTCCAGGGGGCACCCTACGAGCAGTACTTC. This gives the protein CASSQVVQGAPYEQYF.

The chain employs TRBV7-9 and TRBJ2-3; D is uncertain. Germline-derived CDR1 and CDR2 are SEHNR and FQNEAQ (reference sequence). Trimming removed 4 bases from V and 2 bases from J, with 13 bases in between. This CDR3 is 15 amino acids long. This chain's CDR3 is CASSSSSAPTDTQYF. CDR3 sequence (DNA): TGTGCCAGCAGCTCTTCGTCTGCACCCACAGATACGCAGTATTTT.

The J gene is TRBJ1-3, the V gene TRBV6-1; a possible D gene is TRBD1 (6 bases). The germline V and J ends were trimmed by 2 bases and 2 bases, with 10 bases remaining between them. CDR3 length: 15 residues. Germline V gene data show CDR1 as MNHNS and CDR2 as SASEGT. CDR3 DNA: TGTGCCAGCAGTGAACCAGGGGCGACTGGAAACACCATATATTTT. Protein product: CASSEPGATGNTIYF.

The J gene is TRBJ1-1, the V gene TRBV7-2; no reliable D call. There are 12 residues in the CDR3. V was pared by 5 bases and J by 7 bases, with 11 bases between. CDR1 SGHTA and CDR2 FQGNSA come from the germline V gene. The CDR3 sequence: CASSPIRSEAFF. The CDR3 DNA reads TGTGCCAGCAGCCCTATTAGGAGTGAAGCTTTCTTT.

In this sample, this clonotype turned up a few times. This chain joins TRBV12-3 or TRBV12-4 and TRBJ2-1; 10 bases are shared with TRBD2. This CDR3 comprises 17 residues. Unmatched junction bases numbered 8, after V lost 6 bases and J lost 0 bases. The CDR3 DNA is TGTGCCAGCAGGGGACTAGCGAATCCGGGCTCCTACAATGAGCAGTTCTTC. Protein: CASRGLANPGSYNEQFF.

This clonotype was observed a handful of times. DNA of the CDR3: TGTGCCAGCAGCTCCCCGACTAATTACAATGAGCAGTTCTTC. Amino acids: CASSSPTNYNEQFF. V and J are TRBV11-2 and TRBJ2-1, with D perhaps matching TRBD2 (5 bases). This CDR3 has 14 amino acids. The germline gives CDR1 SGHAT, CDR2 FQNNGV. Trimming cost V 4 bases and J 4 bases, with 11 bases left between them.

The chain has TRBV27 and TRBJ2-7; 7 positions match TRBD1. This CDR3 contains 17 residues. V shed 1 base and J 1 base; nucleotides not matched to a gene: 10. Germline values: CDR1 MNHEY, CDR2 SMNVEV (reference sequence). The CDR3: CASSLLPGQLGSYEQYF. DNA for the CDR3: TGTGCCAGCAGTTTATTGCCGGGACAGCTAGGGTCCTACGAGCAGTACTTC.

This chain joins TRBV6-5 and TRBJ1-1; D remains unclear. Trimming stripped 6 bases from V and 11 bases from J, with 22 bases between. The CDR3 covers 14 residues. CDR1 and CDR2 from the germline V gene are MNHEY and SVGAGI. CDR3 nucleotide sequence: TGTGCCAGCAGCCCCCCCTCGGGCCAAAAAGGGGCTTTCTTT. Protein product: CASSPPSGQKGAFF.

This rearrangement joins TRBV15 to TRBJ2-5; D uncertain. Germline values: CDR1 LNHNV, CDR2 YYDKDF (reference sequence). V was clipped by 0 bases and J by 4 bases, with 9 bases between them. CDR3 length: 14 amino acids. The CDR3 DNA is TGTGCCACCAGCAGAGATCTGGGCACAGAGACCCAGTACTTC. Translating it yields CATSRDLGTETQYF.

The genes are TRBV29-1 and TRBJ2-1; weak D call: TRBD2 (5 bases). The germline V and J ends were trimmed by 0 bases and 5 bases, with 14 bases remaining between them. CDR1 and CDR2 from the germline V gene are SQVTM and ANQGSEA. This CDR3 region has 15 residues. CDR3 region: CSVEEGASPDNEQFF. The DNA of the CDR3 is TGCAGCGTTGAAGAGGGAGCGTCACCCGACAATGAGCAGTTCTTC.

This clonotype turned up a few times. This chain uses TRBV27 with TRBJ2-1; the D is unclear. In germline, CDR1 is MNHEY, CDR2 SMNVEV (reference sequence). V lost 0 bases and J 0 bases, leaving 9 bases between the germline ends. CDR3 length: 16 residues. CDR3 region: CASSLSLGSSYNEQFF. CDR3 DNA sequence: TGTGCCAGCAGTTTATCCCTGGGTAGCTCCTACAATGAGCAGTTCTTC.

This chain joins TRBV7-2 and TRBJ2-1; possible D gene TRBD2, 5 bases. Trimming removed 4 bases from V and 8 bases from J, with 18 bases in between. The CDR3 consists of 15 residues. Germline CDR1 SGHTA, CDR2 FQGNSA. The CDR3 DNA reads as TGTGCCAGCAGCTCTACTAGACCAACTGGGGATGAGCAGTTCTTC. Its protein is CASSSTRPTGDEQFF.

This clonotype appeared a single time. The J gene is TRBJ2-1, the V gene TRBV7-3; TRBD2 matches 11 bases. Germline values: CDR1 SGHTA, CDR2 FQGTGA. This CDR3 spans 16 amino acids. Trimming cost V 2 bases and J 9 bases; bases outside gene matches: 9. CDR3 bases: TGTGCCAGCAGCTTATCACTAGCGGGAGCCGGTAGTGAGCAGTTCTTC. The encoded protein is CASSLSLAGAGSEQFF.

The J gene is TRBJ1-1, the V gene TRBV6-5; D possibly corresponds to TRBD1 (5 bases). The V end lost 5 bases, the J end lost 0 bases, and 13 bases lay between the germline ends. There are 15 residues in the CDR3. The V gene's germline CDR1 is MNHEY and CDR2 SVGAGI. CDR3 amino acids: CASSKGTGLNTEAFF. CDR3 nucleotide sequence: TGTGCCAGCAGTAAGGGGACGGGTTTGAACACTGAAGCTTTCTTT.

The V call is TRBV7-3, the J call TRBJ2-1; 9 nucleotides match TRBD1. The end of the DNA fits TRBJ2-7 better, so the J call may be wrong. Germline-derived CDR1 and CDR2 are SGHTA and FQGTGA. The CDR3 loop spans 15 amino acids. The CDR3 DNA sequence: TGTGCCAGCAGCGGACAGGGGAGCTCCTACAATGAGCAGTACTTC. This sequence encodes CASSGQGSSYNEQYF.

This sequence joins TRBV4-1 and TRBJ1-1, with D unclear. The CDR3 totals 16 residues. Trimming removed 1 base from V and 0 bases from J, with 12 bases in between. CDR1 MGHRA and CDR2 YSYEKL come from the germline V gene. The CDR3 reads CASSQARAGMNTEAFF. The CDR3 DNA reads TGCGCCAGCAGCCAAGCTAGGGCCGGGATGAACACTGAAGCTTTCTTT.

The chain employs TRBV12-5 and TRBJ2-1, with D maybe TRBD1 (6 bases). Gene TRBJ2-7 matches the end of the DNA better, so the J call may be wrong. The CDR3 has 15 amino acids. The germline CDR1 and CDR2 sequences are LGHNT and FRNRAP. The CDR3 spells CASGRDRISYNEQYF. CDR3 bases: TGTGCTAGTGGCCGCGACAGGATTTCCTACAATGAGCAGTACTTC.

The chain couples TRBV27 to TRBJ2-2; 9 bases agree with TRBD1. CDR1 is MNHEY, CDR2 SMNVEV, per germline (reference sequence). The CDR3 length is 16 residues. J gave up 4 bases and V 2 bases, and 5 bases lay outside the gene matches. For the CDR3, the DNA is TGTGCCAGCAGTTTAAGGGAGACAGGGGGCACCGGGGAGCTGTTTTTT. Its translation: CASSLRETGGTGELFF.

The rearrangement joins TRBV4-2 to TRBJ2-3; D gene ambiguous. CDR1 and CDR2 (germline): LGHNA, YNFKEQ. Trimming left V 1 base short and J 9 bases short, with 8 bases between. This CDR3 is 12 amino acids long. CDR3 nucleotides: TGTGCCAGCAGCCAAGGACGGATAACGCAGTATTTT. Translation: CASSQGRITQYF.

In this sample, this clonotype turned up a few times. The chain links TRBV5-1 to TRBJ2-1; the match to TRBD2 covers 9 bases. The CDR3 is 16 amino acids. The germline gives CDR1 SGHRS, CDR2 YFSETQ. Losses at the gene ends were 0 bases for V and 6 bases for J; bases not matched to a gene: 7. CDR3 DNA sequence: TGCGCCAGCAGCTTGGTTCCTAGCGGGGCAGTCAATGAGCAGTTCTTC. This translates into CASSLVPSGAVNEQFF.

Of note for this clonotype: At one end the junction does not follow the germline gene, possibly because of a read error. CDR3 protein: CVSSHTGEGTDTQYF. The DNA for the CDR3 is TGTGTCAGCAGCCACACGGGGGAAGGCACAGATACGCAGTATTTT. The chain uses TRBV13 and TRBJ2-3; a weak D match, TRBD2 (6 bases). In germline, CDR1 is PRHDT, CDR2 FYEKMQ (reference sequence). CDR3 length: 15 amino acids.

The V gene is TRBV20-1, the J gene TRBJ2-1; D is possibly TRBD1 or TRBD2 (6 bases each). Germline V CDR1 and CDR2: DFQATT, SNEGSKA (reference sequence). The CDR3 has 14 residues. Between the trimmed V and J ends, which lost 3 bases and 3 bases, there was a span of 12 bases. The CDR3 nucleotides are TGCAGTGCTAGGCCGGGGGCTTACTACAATGAGCAGTTCTTC. It encodes CSARPGAYYNEQFF.

This chain uses TRBV15 with TRBJ2-4, with D perhaps TRBD1 or TRBD2 (5 bases each). Trimming took 3 bases from V and 7 from J, leaving 10 bases between them. Germline V lookup: CDR1 LNHNV, CDR2 YYDKDF (reference sequence). This CDR3 contains 13 residues. The CDR3: CATSRRGSNIQYF. DNA of the CDR3: TGTGCCACCAGCAGGAGGGGATCGAACATTCAGTACTTC. Variable domain in full (rest from reference TRBV15 and TRBJ2-4): DAMVIQNPRYQVTQFGKPVTLSCSQTLNHNVMYWYQQKSSQAPKLLFHYYDKDFNNEADTPDNFQSRRPNTSFCFLDIRSPGLGDTAMYLCATSRRGSNIQYFGAGTRLSVL.

The rearrangement links TRBV6-5 to TRBJ1-1; tentative D call: TRBD1 (5 bases). V was cut by 2 bases and J by 1 base, with 14 bases left in between. Germline V gene lookup returns CDR1 MNHEY and CDR2 SVGAGI. The CDR3 is made up of 16 amino acids. The DNA for the CDR3 is TGTGCCAGCAGTTACGGGGCCTCCCGATCGAACACTGAAGCTTTCTTT. This encodes CASSYGASRSNTEAFF.

This chain links TRBV7-2 with TRBJ1-5, with no clear D. The V gene's germline CDR1 is SGHTA and CDR2 FQGNSA. The CDR3 is 15 amino acids. With 5 bases removed from V and 0 bases from J, the gap between germline ends came to 11 bases. The CDR3 sequence is CASSTAPYSNQPQHF. As DNA, the CDR3 is TGTGCCAGCAGCACCGCGCCGTATAGCAATCAGCCCCAGCATTTT. The full variable domain, completed using reference TRBV7-2 and TRBJ1-5, is GAGVSQSPSNKVTEKGKDVELRCDPISGHTALYWYRQSLGQGLEFLIYFQGNSAPDKSGLPSDRFSAERTGGSVSTLTIQRTQQEDSAVYLCASSTAPYSNQPQHFGDGTRLSIL.

This chain joins TRBV28 and TRBJ2-7; D may be TRBD2 (6 bases). V lost 7 bases and J 3 bases, leaving 22 bases between the germline ends. This CDR3 has 16 residues. Germline CDR1 reads MDHEN; CDR2 reads SYDVKM. This chain's CDR3 is CASTTRRVGSGYEQYF. CDR3 DNA sequence: TGTGCCAGCACCACAAGGAGGGTCGGTAGCGGCTACGAGCAGTACTTC.

The chain is built from TRBV7-2 and TRBJ2-7; D remains unclear. This CDR3 has 15 amino acids. Trimming pared 1 base from V and 2 bases from J, leaving 12 bases between. Germline lookup yields CDR1 SGHTA and CDR2 FQGNSA. The CDR3 nucleotides read TGTGCCAGCAGCTTAGGCAGGTTTAGTACCTACGAGCAGTACTTC. This codes for CASSLGRFSTYEQYF.

The rearrangement uses TRBV29-1 and TRBJ1-1; D possibly corresponds to TRBD1 (5 bases). CDR1 and CDR2 from the germline V gene are SQVTM and ANQGSEA. This CDR3 region has 13 residues. V was clipped by 5 bases and J by 1 base, with 11 bases between them. The CDR3 sequence is CSVRGVTNTEAFF. The CDR3 DNA reads TGCAGCGTTCGAGGGGTCACGAACACTGAAGCTTTCTTT. Variable domain in full (rest from reference TRBV29-1 and TRBJ1-1): SAVISQKPSRDICQRGTSLTIQCQVDSQVTMMFWYRQQPGQSLTLIATANQGSEATYESGFVIDKFPISRPNLTFSTLTVSNMSPEDSSIYLCSVRGVTNTEAFFGQGTRLTVV.

The sample holds a few counts of this clonotype. The chain couples TRBV2 to TRBJ2-7, with D hard to call. The tail of the sequence fits TRBJ2-5 better, so the J call may be wrong. The CDR3 length is 14 residues. Germline V gene lookup returns CDR1 SNHLY and CDR2 FYNNEI. For the CDR3, the DNA is TGTGCCAGCAGTGTTAAACCTATGTTGGAGACCCAGTACTTC. It encodes CASSVKPMLETQYF.